These 2 T cell receptor beta chains share one sample of origin, sequenced in a study of spatial heterogeneity in lung cancer. TCRdb redid the calling of the 5' RACE reads with MiXCR, one entry per CDR3 protein. The sample contains around 120,000 distinct CDR3 sequences, less than 15% of which appear only once. Documented time point: blood at routine non-recurrence follow-up after resection. Sequencing covered unsorted whole RNA taken from tumor, nontumor lung or frozen PBMC. The sequences come from PBMCs, collected at follow-up. The receptors were gathered from a male donor with early-stage non-small cell lung cancer.

This clonotype was seen a handful of times. The junction shows a germline mismatch at one end, possibly a read error. V usage is TRBV7-6 and J usage is TRBJ2-3; the D call may be TRBD1 or TRBD2 (6 bases each). CDR3 size: 14 residues. The germline CDR1 and CDR2 sequences are SGHVS and FNYEAQ. CDR3 bases: TGTGCCAGCAGATTAGGAGGGGGACCAGATACGCAGTATTTT. This encodes CASRLGGGPDTQYF. Complete variable domain (other parts from reference TRBV7-6 and TRBJ2-3): GAGVSQSPRYKVTKRGQDVALRCDPISGHVSLYWYRQALGQGPEFLTYFNYEAQQDKSGLPNDRFSAERPEGSISTLTIQRTEQRDSAMYRCASRLGGGPDTQYFGPGTRLTVL.

This clonotype was counted at least ten times. The rearrangement joins TRBV6-4 to TRBJ2-3, with TRBD1 matching 7 bases. The length of the CDR3 is 16 residues. J was trimmed by 2 bases and V by 2 bases; bases with no gene match: 7. CDR1 is MRHNA, CDR2 SNTAGT, per germline. The CDR3 nucleotides read TGTGCCAGCAGTGACACTGCCCAGGGGGACACAGATACGCAGTATTTT. This gives the protein CASSDTAQGDTDTQYF.